This T cell receptor beta chain was obtained from a study of T cell responses to AZD1222 COVID-19 vaccine. Whole-study context: Whether given at about 4 or about 12 weeks, second doses were pooled.

Worth noting for this clone: Antigen unknown.

Study-wide results and caveats: It should be noted that donors were predominantly white British and more often female, and clonal diversity was possibly underestimated.

The V and J ends lost 6 bases and 1 base respectively, with 9 bases between them. Germline assignment: CDR1 MNHEY and CDR2 SVGAGI. The CDR3 is made up of 14 amino acids. Profiled with immunoSEQ multiplex PCR; TCRdb holds only in-frame clones, not every one. The sample shows 100,000 to 130,000 clones, 86% of them seen only once. The material was peripheral blood, obtained on day 0 of AZD1222 vaccination. The V and J genes are TRBV6-5 and TRBJ2-2; either TRBD1 or TRBD2 may fit D (6 bases each). The TCR sequence derives from an adult in good health. The CDR3 DNA follows: TGTGCCAGCAGGGCGGGACAGAACACCGGGGAGCTGTTTTTT. Translation: CASRAGQNTGELFF.